A selection of T cell receptor beta chains follows, all from one sample in a study of blood T cell repertoires in COVID-19. Method: immunoSEQ multiplex PCR; TCRdb's copy keeps in-frame clones and lacks some. The table has around 700,000 clones, over 80% seen once. Source material: peripheral blood. The receptors originated from a woman aged 18-35 years with acute or convalescent COVID-19. Both conserved end residues are part of each CDR3. Each record gives: J gene, V gene, CDR3 protein.

TRBJ2-5 | TRBV27 | CASSAETGSEGETQYF
TRBJ1-1 | TRBV5-1 | CASSLVVTNRDRGEAFF
TRBJ1-1 | TRBV5-1 | CASSFLDGNLVLNTEAFF
TRBJ1-1 | TRBV30 | CACYSGKAEAFF
TRBJ2-2 | TRBV5-6 | CASSGWVGTNTGELFF
TRBJ1-2 | TRBV30 | CAWGREGGGGYTF
TRBJ2-7 | TRBV5-1 | CASSLGLDSSYEQYF
TRBJ1-2 | TRBV7-2 | CASSPERIPNYGYTF
TRBJ2-3 | TRBV9 | CASSRSSGGVTDTQYF
TRBJ2-3 | TRBV10-3 | CAISEGRGRVDTQYF
TRBJ1-3 | TRBV27 | CASSPQGAGGNTIYF
TRBJ2-1 | TRBV6-1 | CASSEHGGAPNEQFF
TRBJ2-7 | TRBV7-9 | CASSHWGTGTRHRNEQYF
TRBJ1-2 | TRBV27 | CASSLLGAGGYTF
TRBJ1-4 | TRBV30 | CAWLDRTREKLFF
TRBJ2-1 | TRBV19 | CASSSGLAPYSSYNEQFF
TRBJ1-2 | TRBV6-5 | CASSSDTSYGYTF
TRBJ1-4 | TRBV2 | CASSVRGSHEKLFF
TRBJ2-7 | TRBV3-1/TRBV3-2 | CASSQAGPREQYF
TRBJ2-7 | TRBV27 | CASSPRRDRHYEQYF
TRBJ2-7 | TRBV5-5 | CASSLVGSSYEQYF
TRBJ2-2 | TRBV7-2 | CASSLAYNTGELFF
TRBJ1-2 | TRBV29-1 | CSVDMGTNYGYTF
TRBJ1-1 | TRBV6-6 | CASLSGGGTEAFF
TRBJ1-3 | TRBV6-2/TRBV6-3 | CASSHWTDSPSGNTIYF
TRBJ1-3 | TRBV27 | CASSPGTALVSGNTIYF
TRBJ1-6 | TRBV2 | CASSEIVGQARGSPLHF
TRBJ1-3 | TRBV21-1 | CASSTPPGMQGAGNTIYF
TRBJ2-7 | TRBV6-6 | CASQQGWDEQYF
TRBJ1-5 | TRBV30 | CAWSVAGPEPQHF
TRBJ2-2 | TRBV9 | CASSVGQGVANTGELFF
TRBJ2-1 | TRBV7-8 | CASSRNNNEQFF
TRBJ1-1 | TRBV7-9 | CASSPRPQGPNTEAFF
TRBJ2-3 | TRBV3-1/TRBV3-2 | CASSLSGEGDTQYF
TRBJ1-1 | TRBV19 | CASPAGTEAFF
TRBJ1-2 | TRBV5-1 | CASSFGQGGNGYTF
TRBJ1-2 | TRBV7-2 | CASRGAGTGGRGYTF
TRBJ2-4 | TRBV25-1 | CATARGLNIQYF
TRBJ1-1 | TRBV9 | CASSKTTAFNTEAFF
TRBJ2-6 | TRBV19 | CASNIYSGANVLTF
TRBJ2-1 | TRBV28 | CASSPFPPSVLGFF
TRBJ1-2 | TRBV3-1/TRBV3-2 | CASSQSGGAGGYTF